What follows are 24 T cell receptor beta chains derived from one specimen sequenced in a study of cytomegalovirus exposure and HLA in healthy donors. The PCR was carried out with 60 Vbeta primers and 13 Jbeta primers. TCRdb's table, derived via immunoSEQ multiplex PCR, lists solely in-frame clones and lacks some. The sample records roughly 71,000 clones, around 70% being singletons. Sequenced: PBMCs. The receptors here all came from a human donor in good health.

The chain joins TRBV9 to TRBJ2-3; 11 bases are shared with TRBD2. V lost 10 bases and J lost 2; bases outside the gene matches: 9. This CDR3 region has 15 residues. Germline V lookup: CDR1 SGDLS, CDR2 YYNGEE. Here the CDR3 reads CAGSTSGSATDTQYF. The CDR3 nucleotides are TGTGCCGGAAGCACTAGCGGGAGCGCCACAGATACGCAGTATTTT.

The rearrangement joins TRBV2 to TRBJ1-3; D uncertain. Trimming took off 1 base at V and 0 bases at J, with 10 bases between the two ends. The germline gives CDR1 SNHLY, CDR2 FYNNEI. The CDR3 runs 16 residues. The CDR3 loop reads CASSEGAGLSGNTIYF. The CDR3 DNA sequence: TGTGCCAGCAGTGAAGGTGCGGGTCTCTCTGGAAACACCATATATTTT.

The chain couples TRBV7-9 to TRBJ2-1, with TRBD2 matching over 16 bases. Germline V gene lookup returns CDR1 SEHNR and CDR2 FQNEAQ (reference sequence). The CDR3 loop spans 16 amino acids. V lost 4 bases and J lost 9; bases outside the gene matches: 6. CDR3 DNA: TGTGCCAGCAGCTCAACCGGGACTAGCGGGAGGGCTGAGCAGTTCTTC. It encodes CASSSTGTSGRAEQFF.

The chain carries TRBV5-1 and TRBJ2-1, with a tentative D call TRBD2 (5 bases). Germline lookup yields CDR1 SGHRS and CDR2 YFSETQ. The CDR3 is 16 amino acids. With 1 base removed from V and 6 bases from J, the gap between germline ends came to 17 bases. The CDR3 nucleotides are TGCGCCAGCAGCTTGCGGGGATTAACTGCTCTCAATGAGCAGTTCTTC. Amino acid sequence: CASSLRGLTALNEQFF.

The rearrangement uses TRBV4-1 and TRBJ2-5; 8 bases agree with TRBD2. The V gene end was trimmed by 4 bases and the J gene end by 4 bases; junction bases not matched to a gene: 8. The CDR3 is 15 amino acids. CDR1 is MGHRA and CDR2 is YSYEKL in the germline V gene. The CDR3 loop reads CASSPEGRGGETQYF. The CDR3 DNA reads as TGCGCCAGCAGCCCGGAGGGCCGGGGGGGAGAGACCCAGTACTTC.

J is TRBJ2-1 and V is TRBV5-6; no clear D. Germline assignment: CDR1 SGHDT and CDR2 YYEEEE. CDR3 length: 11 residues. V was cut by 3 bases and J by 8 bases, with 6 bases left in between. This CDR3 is CASSSNDEQFF. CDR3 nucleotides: TGTGCCAGCAGCTCTAATGATGAGCAGTTCTTC.

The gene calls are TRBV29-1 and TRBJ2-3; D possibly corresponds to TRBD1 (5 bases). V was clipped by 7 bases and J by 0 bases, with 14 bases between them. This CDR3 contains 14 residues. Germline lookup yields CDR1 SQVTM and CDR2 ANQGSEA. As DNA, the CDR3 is TGCAGCGCTCGAGACAGTTCTAGCACAGATACGCAGTATTTT. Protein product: CSARDSSSTDTQYF.

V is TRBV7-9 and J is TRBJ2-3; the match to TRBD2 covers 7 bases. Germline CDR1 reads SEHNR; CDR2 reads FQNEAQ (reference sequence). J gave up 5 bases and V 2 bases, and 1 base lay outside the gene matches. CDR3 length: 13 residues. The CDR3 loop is CASSLLAGDTQYF. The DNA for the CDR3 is TGTGCCAGCAGCTTATTAGCGGGAGATACGCAGTATTTT.

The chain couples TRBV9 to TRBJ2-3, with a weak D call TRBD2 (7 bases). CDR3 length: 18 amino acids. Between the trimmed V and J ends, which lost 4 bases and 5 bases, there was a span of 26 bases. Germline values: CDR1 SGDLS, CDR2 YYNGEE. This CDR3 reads CASSFGTGGGGPGDTQYF. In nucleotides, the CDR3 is TGTGCCAGCAGCTTCGGAACAGGCGGGGGCGGACCCGGAGATACGCAGTATTTT.

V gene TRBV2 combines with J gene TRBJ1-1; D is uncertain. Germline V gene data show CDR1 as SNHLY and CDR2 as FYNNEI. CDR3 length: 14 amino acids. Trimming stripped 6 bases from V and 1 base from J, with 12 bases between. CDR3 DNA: TGTGCCAGCAGGTCGGAAGGGAGGAACACTGAAGCTTTCTTT. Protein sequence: CASRSEGRNTEAFF.

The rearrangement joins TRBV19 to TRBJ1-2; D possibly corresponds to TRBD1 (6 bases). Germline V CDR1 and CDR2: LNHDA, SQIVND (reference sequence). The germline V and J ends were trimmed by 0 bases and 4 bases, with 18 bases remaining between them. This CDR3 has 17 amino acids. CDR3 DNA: TGTGCCAGTAGTATAGACGGCTTGGACAGCGGACTCTATGGCTACACCTTC. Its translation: CASSIDGLDSGLYGYTF.

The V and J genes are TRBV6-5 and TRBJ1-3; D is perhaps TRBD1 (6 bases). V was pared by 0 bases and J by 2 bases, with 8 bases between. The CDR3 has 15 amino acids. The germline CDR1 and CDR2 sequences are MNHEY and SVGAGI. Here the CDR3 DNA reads TGTGCCAGCAGTTACTCGGGGGGGCCTGGAAACACCATATATTTT. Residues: CASSYSGGPGNTIYF.

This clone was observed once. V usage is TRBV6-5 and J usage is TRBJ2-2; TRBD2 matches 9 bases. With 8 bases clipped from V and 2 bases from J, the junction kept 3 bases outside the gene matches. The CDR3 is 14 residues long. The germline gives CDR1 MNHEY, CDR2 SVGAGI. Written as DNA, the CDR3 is TGTGCCAGCGTAGCGGGGGCTAACACCGGGGAGCTGTTTTTT. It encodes CASVAGANTGELFF.

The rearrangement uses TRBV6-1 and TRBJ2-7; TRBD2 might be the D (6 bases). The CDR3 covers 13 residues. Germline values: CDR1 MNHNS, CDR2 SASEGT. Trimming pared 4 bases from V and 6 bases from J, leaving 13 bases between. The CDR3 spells CASSVEGLGEQYF. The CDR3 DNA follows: TGTGCCAGCAGTGTGGAGGGGCTGGGCGAGCAGTACTTC.

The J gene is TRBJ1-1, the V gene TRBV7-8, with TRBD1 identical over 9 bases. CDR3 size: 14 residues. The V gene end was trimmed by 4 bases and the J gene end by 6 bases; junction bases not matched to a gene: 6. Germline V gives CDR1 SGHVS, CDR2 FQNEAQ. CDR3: CASSWGQGTPEAFF. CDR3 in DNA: TGTGCCAGCAGCTGGGGACAGGGAACGCCTGAAGCTTTCTTT.

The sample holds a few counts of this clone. CDR3 amino acids: CASSLGAGTQETQYF. The CDR3 DNA is TGTGCCAGCAGTTTAGGAGCGGGGACCCAAGAGACCCAGTACTTC. The gene calls are TRBV27 and TRBJ2-5, with 7 positions matching TRBD2. Germline V lookup: CDR1 MNHEY, CDR2 SMNVEV (reference sequence). The CDR3 runs to 15 residues. V shed 2 bases and J 1 base; nucleotides not matched to a gene: 4.

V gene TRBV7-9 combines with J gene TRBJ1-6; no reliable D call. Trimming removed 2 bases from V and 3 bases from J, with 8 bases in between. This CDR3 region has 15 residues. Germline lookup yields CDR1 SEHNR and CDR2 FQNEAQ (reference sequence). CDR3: CASSLPGFYNSPLHF. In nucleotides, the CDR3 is TGTGCCAGCAGCTTACCGGGGTTCTATAATTCACCCCTCCACTTT.

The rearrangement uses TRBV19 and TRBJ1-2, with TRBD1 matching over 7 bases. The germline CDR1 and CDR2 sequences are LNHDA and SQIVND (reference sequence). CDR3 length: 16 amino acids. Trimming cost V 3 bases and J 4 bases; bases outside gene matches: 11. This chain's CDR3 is CASSIPRSGQAYGYTF. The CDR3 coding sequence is TGTGCCAGTAGTATCCCTCGATCCGGACAGGCCTATGGCTACACCTTC.

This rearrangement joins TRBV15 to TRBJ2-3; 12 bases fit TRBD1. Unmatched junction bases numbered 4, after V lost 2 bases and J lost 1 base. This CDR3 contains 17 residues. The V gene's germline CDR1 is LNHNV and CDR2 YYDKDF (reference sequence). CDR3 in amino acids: CATSRMGQGAGTDTQYF. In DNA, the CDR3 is TGTGCCACCAGCAGAATGGGACAGGGGGCCGGCACAGATACGCAGTATTTT.

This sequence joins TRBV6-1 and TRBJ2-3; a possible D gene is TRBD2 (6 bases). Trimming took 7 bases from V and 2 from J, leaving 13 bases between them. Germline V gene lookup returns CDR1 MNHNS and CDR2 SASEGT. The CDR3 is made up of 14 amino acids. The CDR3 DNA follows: TGTGCCAGCACACGGGGGAGTTCCACAGATACGCAGTATTTT. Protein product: CASTRGSSTDTQYF.

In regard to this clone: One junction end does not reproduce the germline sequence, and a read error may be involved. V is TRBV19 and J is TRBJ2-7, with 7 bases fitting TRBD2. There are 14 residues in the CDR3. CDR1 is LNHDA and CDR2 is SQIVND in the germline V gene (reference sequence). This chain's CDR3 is CASSTGLGRKFLDF. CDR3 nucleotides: TGTGCCAGTAGTACCGGACTAGGAAGGAAGTTCCTGGACTTC.

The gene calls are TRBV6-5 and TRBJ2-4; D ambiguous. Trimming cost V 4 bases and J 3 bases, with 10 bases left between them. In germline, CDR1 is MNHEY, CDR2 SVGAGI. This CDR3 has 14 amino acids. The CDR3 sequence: CASSSANSKNIQYF. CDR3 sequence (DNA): TGTGCCAGCAGTTCCGCGAACAGCAAAAACATTCAGTACTTC.

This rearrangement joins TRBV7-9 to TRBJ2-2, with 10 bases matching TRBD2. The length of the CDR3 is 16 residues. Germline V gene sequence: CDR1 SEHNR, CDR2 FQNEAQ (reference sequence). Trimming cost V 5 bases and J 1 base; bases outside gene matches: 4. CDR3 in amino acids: CASSLPSGGNTGELFF. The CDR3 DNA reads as TGTGCCAGCAGCCTGCCTAGCGGGGGGAACACCGGGGAGCTGTTTTTT.

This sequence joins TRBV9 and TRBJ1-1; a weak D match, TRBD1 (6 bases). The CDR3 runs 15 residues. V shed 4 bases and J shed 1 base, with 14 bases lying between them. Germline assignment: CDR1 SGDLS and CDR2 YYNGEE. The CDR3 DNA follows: TGTGCCAGCAGCCCCCGTGGGGGGGCGAACACTGAAGCTTTCTTT. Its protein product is CASSPRGGANTEAFF.